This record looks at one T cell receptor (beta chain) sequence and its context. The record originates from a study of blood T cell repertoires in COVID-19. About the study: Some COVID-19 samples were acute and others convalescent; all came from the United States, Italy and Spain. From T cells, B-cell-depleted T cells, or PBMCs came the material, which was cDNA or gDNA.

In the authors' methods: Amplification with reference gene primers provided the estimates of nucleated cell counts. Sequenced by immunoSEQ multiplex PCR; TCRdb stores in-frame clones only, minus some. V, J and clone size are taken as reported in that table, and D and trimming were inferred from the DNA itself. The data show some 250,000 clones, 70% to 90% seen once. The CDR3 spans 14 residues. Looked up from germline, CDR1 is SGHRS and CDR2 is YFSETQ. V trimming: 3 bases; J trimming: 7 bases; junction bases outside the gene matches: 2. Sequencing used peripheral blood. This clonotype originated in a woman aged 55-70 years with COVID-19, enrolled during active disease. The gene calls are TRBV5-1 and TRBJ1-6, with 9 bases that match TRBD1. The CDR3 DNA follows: TGCGCCAGCAGCTGGACAGGGGACAATTCACCCCTCCACTTT. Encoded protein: CASSWTGDNSPLHF.